The rows below give T cell receptor beta chains drawn from one sample of a study of T cells in localized non-small cell lung cancer. Profiled with immunoSEQ multiplex PCR; TCRdb holds only in-frame clones, not every one. The sample contains 40,000 or so clones, approximately 83% of which appear only once. The material sequenced was peripheral blood, taken before any cancer treatment. The receptor set was obtained from a man between 40 and 70 years old with stage I lung adenocarcinoma. The CDR3 runs from the conserved cysteine through the conserved F or W.

v_call	j_call	cdr3_aa
TRBV4-1	TRBJ2-2	CASSLEAGGGGELFF
TRBV6-1	TRBJ2-1	CASSEFSGFYNEQFF
TRBV9	TRBJ1-1	CASSVALNTEAFF
TRBV4-1	TRBJ1-5	CASSQDPQGYQPQHF
TRBV7-9	TRBJ1-4	CASSLTDTNEKLFF
TRBV30	TRBJ2-7	CAWSTASYEQYF
TRBV7-9	TRBJ2-3	CASSLALGVAADTQYF
TRBV19	TRBJ2-7	CATTSGAGVYEQYF
TRBV7-6	TRBJ2-1	CASSLNPGLADEQFF
TRBV10-3	TRBJ2-1	CAITSTSGRTDEQFF
TRBV7-2	TRBJ1-2	CASSLDGGAYGYTF
TRBV21-1	TRBJ1-1	CASSNGQQYLNTEAFF
TRBV25-1	TRBJ2-7	CASSDSRSSYEQYF
TRBV7-2	TRBJ2-5	CASSLSAQETQYF
TRBV9	TRBJ2-7	CASSSYPGGRPPYEQYF
TRBV19	TRBJ2-3	CASTQRPFATDTQYF
TRBV28	TRBJ2-1	CASSLSGEGATLYNEQFF
TRBV27	TRBJ2-7	CASSRSRYEQYF
TRBV29-1	TRBJ2-1	CSVVGSGSSYNEQFF
TRBV7-7	TRBJ2-2	CAIRGAANTGELFF
TRBV27	TRBJ2-1	CASSLTGTSGNEQFF
TRBV7-2	TRBJ1-2	CASSPERTRGYTF
TRBV5-1	TRBJ2-1	CASSFGAGEYNEQFF
TRBV19	TRBJ1-5	CASTQLRISNQPQHF
TRBV5-6	TRBJ1-2	CASSKGRDSANYGYTF
TRBV6-1	TRBJ1-2	CASSATVNYGYTF
TRBV11-2	TRBJ2-3	CASLRLGGSTDTQYF
TRBV28	TRBJ2-1	CASSLGGTIRNEQFF
TRBV4-1	TRBJ2-5	CASSQGGDQYF
TRBV29-1	TRBJ2-5	CSGLTSGRAGTQYF
TRBV5-1	TRBJ1-2	CASSLESAGNGYTF
TRBV7-3	TRBJ2-2	CASSLTRRTGELFF
TRBV19	TRBJ2-3	CASSWVVSDTQYF
TRBV9	TRBJ2-1	CASSVEASGFNEQFF
TRBV7-2	TRBJ2-1	CASSYGTSGSYNEQFF
TRBV27	TRBJ1-6	CASTHREYSPLHF
TRBV5-5	TRBJ2-2	CASTHREGSTGELFF
TRBV5-4	TRBJ2-7	CASSRTGTSGTPREQYF
TRBV2	TRBJ2-7	CASSPNRGTSYEQYF
TRBV28	TRBJ2-1	CASSATGLGNEQFF
TRBV25-1	TRBJ2-1	CASSVASSGGEQFF
TRBV11-2	TRBJ2-7	CASRQTSGHEQYF
TRBV7-2	TRBJ2-2	CASSPVVVGQGLSGELFF
TRBV2	TRBJ2-7	CASRRDRDYEQYF
TRBV7-6	TRBJ1-5	CASSLGGQSNQPQHF
TRBV5-5	TRBJ1-2	CASSLRQANYGYTF
TRBV5-4	TRBJ1-5	CASSGQGENQPQHF
TRBV6-6	TRBJ2-5	CASSPQETQYF
TRBV28	TRBJ2-1	CASRPTGRLQFF
TRBV7-6	TRBJ2-2	CASSLGQGSATGELFF
TRBV7-2	TRBJ2-5	CASSLVLGKLDF
TRBV4-3	TRBJ2-7	CASSRSGAGGSYEQYF
TRBV27	TRBJ2-1	CASSSGVLGYNEQFF
TRBV4-3	TRBJ1-2	CASSQGTGTEPYGYTF
TRBV20-1	TRBJ1-1	CSAIWGSAFF
TRBV9	TRBJ2-7	CASSESGTSSYEQYF
TRBV19	TRBJ2-1	CATKAGYNEQFF
TRBV18	TRBJ2-1	CASSPGTGGDEQFF
TRBV7-8	TRBJ2-5	CASSLRLTGGETQYF